The table lists the clone carrying this TCR beta chain with many counts. TCRdb redid the calling of the 5' RACE reads with MiXCR, one entry per CDR3 protein. This table holds a few hundred thousand distinct CDR3 sequences, roughly 12% found once. The sample is drawn from a study of identical twins. This CDR3 is 13 amino acids long. V was trimmed by 3 bases and J by 8 bases, leaving 13 bases between them. These data were also reused for a study on yellow fever vaccine responses in identical twins.

The sequencing input was memory (CD45RO+) T cells sorted from blood. The source of this sequence is a woman between 18 and 29 years old in good health. The V and J genes are TRBV12-3 or TRBV12-4 and TRBJ1-1, with a weak D call TRBD1 (6 bases). As DNA, the CDR3 is TGTGCCAGCAGTTTCAAAGGACAGTCAGAAGCTTTCTTT. Protein: CASSFKGQSEAFF.